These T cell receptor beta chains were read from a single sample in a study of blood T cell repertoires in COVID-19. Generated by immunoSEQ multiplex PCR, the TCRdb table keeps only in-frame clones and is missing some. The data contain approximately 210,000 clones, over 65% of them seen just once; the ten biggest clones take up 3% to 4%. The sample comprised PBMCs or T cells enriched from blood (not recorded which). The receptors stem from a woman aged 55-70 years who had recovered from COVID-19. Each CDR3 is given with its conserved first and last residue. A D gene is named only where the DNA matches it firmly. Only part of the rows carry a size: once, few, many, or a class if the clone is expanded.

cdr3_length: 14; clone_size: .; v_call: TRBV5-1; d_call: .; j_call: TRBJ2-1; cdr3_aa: CASRYMSGLNEQFF; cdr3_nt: TGCGCCAGCCGATATATGAGCGGGCTCAATGAGCAGTTCTTC
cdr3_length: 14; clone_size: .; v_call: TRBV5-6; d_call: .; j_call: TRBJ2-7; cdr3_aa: CASSLGGSTYEQYF; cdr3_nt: TGTGCCAGCAGCTTGGGCGGATCCACCTACGAGCAGTACTTC
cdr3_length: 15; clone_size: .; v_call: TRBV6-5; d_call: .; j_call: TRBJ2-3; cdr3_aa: CASSRLDYGTDTQYF; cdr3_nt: TGTGCCAGCAGTAGACTAGATTATGGCACAGATACGCAGTATTTT
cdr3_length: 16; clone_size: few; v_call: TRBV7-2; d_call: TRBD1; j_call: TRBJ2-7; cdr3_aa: CASSLAGTGAPYEQYF; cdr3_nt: TGTGCCAGCAGCTTAGCTGGGACAGGGGCTCCCTACGAGCAGTACTTC
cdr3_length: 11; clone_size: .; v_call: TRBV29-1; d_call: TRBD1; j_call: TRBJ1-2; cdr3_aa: CSVGQGDGYTF; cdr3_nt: TGCAGCGTGGGACAGGGCGATGGCTACACCTTC
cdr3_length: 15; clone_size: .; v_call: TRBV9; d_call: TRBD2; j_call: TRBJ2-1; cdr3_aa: CASSVRLAGYNEQFF; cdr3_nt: TGTGCCAGCAGCGTTCGACTAGCGGGCTACAATGAGCAGTTCTTC
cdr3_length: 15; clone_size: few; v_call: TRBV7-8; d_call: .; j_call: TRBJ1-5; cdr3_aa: CASGGSGYSNQPQHF; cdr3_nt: TGTGCCAGCGGAGGCAGCGGATATAGCAATCAGCCCCAGCATTTT
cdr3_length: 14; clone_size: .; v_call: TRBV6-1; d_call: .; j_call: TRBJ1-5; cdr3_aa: CASSERGADQPQHF; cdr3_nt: TGTGCCAGCAGTGAACGGGGTGCCGATCAGCCCCAGCATTTT
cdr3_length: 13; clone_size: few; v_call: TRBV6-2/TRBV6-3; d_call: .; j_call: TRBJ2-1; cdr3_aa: CASSLRVSSEQFF; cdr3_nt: TGTGCCAGCAGCCTCAGGGTGTCCAGTGAGCAGTTCTTC
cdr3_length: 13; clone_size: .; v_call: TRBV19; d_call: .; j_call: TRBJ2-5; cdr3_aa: CASSIQTQETQYF; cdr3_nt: TGTGCCAGTAGTATACAGACACAAGAGACCCAGTACTTC
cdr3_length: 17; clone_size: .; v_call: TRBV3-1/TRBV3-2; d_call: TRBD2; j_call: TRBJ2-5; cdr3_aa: CASSQGRRAGAGETQYF; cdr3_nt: TGTGCCAGCAGCCAAGGGAGGAGAGCGGGGGCAGGAGAGACCCAGTACTTC
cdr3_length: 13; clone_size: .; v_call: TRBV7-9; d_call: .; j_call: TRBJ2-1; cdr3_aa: CASSLGGPNEQFF; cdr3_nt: TGTGCCAGCAGCTTAGGGGGGCCAAATGAGCAGTTCTTC
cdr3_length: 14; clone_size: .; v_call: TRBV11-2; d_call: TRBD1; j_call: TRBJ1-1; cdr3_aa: CASSQATDRPKAFF; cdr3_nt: TGTGCCAGCAGTCAGGCCACGGACAGGCCCAAAGCTTTCTTT
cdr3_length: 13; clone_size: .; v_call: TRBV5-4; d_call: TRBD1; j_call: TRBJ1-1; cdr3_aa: CASSLRGVTEAFF; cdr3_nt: TGTGCCAGCAGCCTCAGGGGGGTAACTGAAGCTTTCTTT
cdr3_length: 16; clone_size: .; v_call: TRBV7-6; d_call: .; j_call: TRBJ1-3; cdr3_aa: CASSLSRQYSGNTIYF; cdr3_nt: TGTGCCAGCAGCTTGTCCCGACAGTACTCTGGAAACACCATATATTTT
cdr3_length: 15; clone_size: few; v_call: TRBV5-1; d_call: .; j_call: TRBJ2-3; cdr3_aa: CASSAGLPSTDTQYF; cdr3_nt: TGCGCCAGCAGCGCGGGACTCCCTAGCACAGATACGCAGTATTTT
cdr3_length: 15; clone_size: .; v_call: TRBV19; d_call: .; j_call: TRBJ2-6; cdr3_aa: CASRRGTFGANVLTF; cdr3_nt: TGTGCCAGTAGAAGGGGTACCTTTGGGGCCAACGTCCTGACTTTC
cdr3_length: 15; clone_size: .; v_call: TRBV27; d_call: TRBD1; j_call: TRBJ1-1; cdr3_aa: CASSFRQGRYTEAFF; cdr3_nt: TGTGCCAGCAGTTTTAGACAGGGACGCTACACTGAAGCTTTCTTT
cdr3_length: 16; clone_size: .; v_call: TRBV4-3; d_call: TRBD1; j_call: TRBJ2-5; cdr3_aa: CASSQDWTGGQETQYF; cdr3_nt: TGCGCCAGCAGCCAGGACTGGACAGGAGGACAAGAGACCCAGTACTTC
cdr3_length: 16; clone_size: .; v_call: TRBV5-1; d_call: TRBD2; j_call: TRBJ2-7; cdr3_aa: CASSLSWTSGAYEQYF; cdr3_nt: TGCGCCAGCAGCCTATCTTGGACTAGCGGAGCCTACGAGCAGTACTTC
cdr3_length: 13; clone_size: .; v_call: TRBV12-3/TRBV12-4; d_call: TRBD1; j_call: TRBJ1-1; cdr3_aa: CASSLRGQDEAFF; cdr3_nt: TGTGCCAGCAGTTTAAGGGGACAGGATGAAGCTTTCTTT
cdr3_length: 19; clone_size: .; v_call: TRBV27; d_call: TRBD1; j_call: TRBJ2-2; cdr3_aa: CASRLSAGAGQGNTGELFF; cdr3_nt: TGTGCCAGCAGGCTATCCGCCGGCGCGGGACAGGGTAACACCGGGGAGCTGTTTTTT
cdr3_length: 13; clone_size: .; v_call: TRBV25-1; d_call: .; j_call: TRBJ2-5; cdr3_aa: CASTPGGQGAQYF; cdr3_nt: TGTGCCAGCACCCCGGGCGGACAAGGGGCCCAGTACTTC
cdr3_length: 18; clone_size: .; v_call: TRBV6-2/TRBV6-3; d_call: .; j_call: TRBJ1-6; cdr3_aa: CASSYRWGGLNHNSPLHF; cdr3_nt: TGTGCCAGCAGTTACAGATGGGGGGGACTTAATCATAATTCACCCCTCCACTTT
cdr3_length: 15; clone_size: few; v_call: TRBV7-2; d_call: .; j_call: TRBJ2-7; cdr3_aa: CASSSMVGGMSEQYF; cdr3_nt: TGTGCCAGCAGCTCGATGGTAGGAGGGATGAGCGAGCAGTACTTC
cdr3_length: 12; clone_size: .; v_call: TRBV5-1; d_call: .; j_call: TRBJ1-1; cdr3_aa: CASRSGNTEAFF; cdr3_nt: TGCGCCAGCAGATCGGGGAACACTGAAGCTTTCTTT
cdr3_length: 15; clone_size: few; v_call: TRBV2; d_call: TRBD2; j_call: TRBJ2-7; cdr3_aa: CASSSTGLAIYEQYF; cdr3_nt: TGTGCCAGCAGTTCCACGGGACTAGCGATCTACGAGCAGTACTTC
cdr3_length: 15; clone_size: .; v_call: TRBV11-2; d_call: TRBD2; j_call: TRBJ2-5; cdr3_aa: CASSATSGLVETQYF; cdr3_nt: TGTGCCAGCAGCGCGACTAGCGGACTGGTAGAGACCCAGTACTTC
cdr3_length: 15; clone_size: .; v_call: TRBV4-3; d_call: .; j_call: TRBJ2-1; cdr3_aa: CASSQEGGGGDEQFF; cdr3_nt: TGCGCCAGCAGCCAAGAAGGAGGTGGGGGCGATGAGCAGTTCTTC
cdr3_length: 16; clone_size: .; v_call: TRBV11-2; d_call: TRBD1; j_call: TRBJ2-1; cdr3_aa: CASLLGDRGLWSEQFF; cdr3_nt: TGTGCCAGCTTGCTGGGGGACAGGGGGCTCTGGAGTGAGCAGTTCTTC
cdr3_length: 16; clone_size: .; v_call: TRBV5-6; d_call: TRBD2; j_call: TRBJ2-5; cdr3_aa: CASSYPGTSGQETQYF; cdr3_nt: TGTGCCAGCAGCTATCCTGGGACTAGCGGGCAAGAGACCCAGTACTTC
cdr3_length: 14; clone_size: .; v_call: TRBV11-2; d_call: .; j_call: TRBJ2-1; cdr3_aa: CASSLTGSYNEQFF; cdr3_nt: TGTGCCAGCAGCTTGACGGGCTCCTACAATGAGCAGTTCTTC
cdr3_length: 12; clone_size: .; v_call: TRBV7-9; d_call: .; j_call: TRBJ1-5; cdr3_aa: CASSLDQGSRHF; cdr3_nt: TGTGCCAGCAGCTTAGATCAGGGGTCGAGGCATTTT
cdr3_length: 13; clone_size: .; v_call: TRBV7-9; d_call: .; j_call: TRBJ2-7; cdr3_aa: CASSLASFYEQYF; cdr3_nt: TGTGCCAGCAGCTTAGCCTCCTTTTACGAGCAGTACTTC
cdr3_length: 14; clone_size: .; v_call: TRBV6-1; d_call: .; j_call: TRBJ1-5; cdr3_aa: CASNEGHSNQPQHF; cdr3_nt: TGTGCCAGCAATGAAGGACACTCAAATCAGCCCCAGCATTTT
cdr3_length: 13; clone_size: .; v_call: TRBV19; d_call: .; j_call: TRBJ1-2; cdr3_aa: CASSMEGKDGYTF; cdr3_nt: TGTGCCAGTAGTATGGAGGGCAAGGATGGCTACACCTTC
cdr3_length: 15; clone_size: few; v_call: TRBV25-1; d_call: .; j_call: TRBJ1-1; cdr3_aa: CASRRPGGVNTEAFF; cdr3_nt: TGTGCCAGCAGACGCCCCGGAGGAGTGAACACTGAAGCTTTCTTT
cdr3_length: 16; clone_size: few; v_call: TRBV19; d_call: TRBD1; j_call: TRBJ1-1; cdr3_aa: CASSSRYQGAGTEAFF; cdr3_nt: TGTGCCAGTAGTTCACGCTACCAGGGGGCGGGGACTGAAGCTTTCTTT
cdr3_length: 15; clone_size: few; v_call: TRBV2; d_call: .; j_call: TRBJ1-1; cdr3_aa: CASIGRSNQVTEAFF; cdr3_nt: TGTGCCAGCATTGGCAGGTCCAACCAGGTGACTGAAGCTTTCTTT
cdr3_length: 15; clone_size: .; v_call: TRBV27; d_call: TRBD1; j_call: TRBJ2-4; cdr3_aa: CASSLAGQGLNIQYF; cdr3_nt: TGTGCCAGCAGTTTGGCCGGACAGGGGTTAAACATTCAGTACTTC
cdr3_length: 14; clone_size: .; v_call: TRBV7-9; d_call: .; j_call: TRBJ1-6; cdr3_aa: CASSLLSPNSPLHF; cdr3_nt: TGTGCCAGCAGCTTACTGTCCCCCAATTCACCCCTCCACTTT
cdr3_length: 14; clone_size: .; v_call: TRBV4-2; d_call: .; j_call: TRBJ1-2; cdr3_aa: CASSQDAGNYGYTF; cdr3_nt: TGTGCCAGCAGCCAAGATGCAGGGAACTATGGCTACACCTTC
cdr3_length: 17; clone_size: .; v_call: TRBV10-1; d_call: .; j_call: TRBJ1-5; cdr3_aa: CASSETTLDGGHQPQHF; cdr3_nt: TGCGCCAGCAGTGAGACCACCCTGGACGGGGGACATCAGCCCCAGCATTTT
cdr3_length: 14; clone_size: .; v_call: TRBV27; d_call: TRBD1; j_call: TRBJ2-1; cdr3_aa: CASSLQGGYNEQFF; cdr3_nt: TGTGCCAGCAGCTTACAGGGGGGCTACAATGAGCAGTTCTTC
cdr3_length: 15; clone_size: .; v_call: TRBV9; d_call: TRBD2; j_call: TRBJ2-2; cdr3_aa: CASSVDPSGTGELFF; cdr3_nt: TGTGCCAGCAGCGTAGATCCTAGCGGTACCGGGGAGCTGTTTTTT
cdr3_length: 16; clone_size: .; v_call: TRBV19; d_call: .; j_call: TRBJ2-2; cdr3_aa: CASSIEGARSTGELFF; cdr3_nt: TGTGCCAGTAGTATTGAAGGGGCGCGGAGCACCGGGGAGCTGTTTTTT
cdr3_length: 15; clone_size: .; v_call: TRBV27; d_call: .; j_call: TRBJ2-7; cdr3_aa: CASSLNFGTTYEQYF; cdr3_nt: TGTGCCAGCAGTTTAAACTTCGGGACAACCTACGAGCAGTACTTC
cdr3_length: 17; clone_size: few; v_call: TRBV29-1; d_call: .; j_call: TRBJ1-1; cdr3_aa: CSVGQLITGAMNTEAFF; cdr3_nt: TGCAGCGTTGGTCAACTAATTACGGGTGCCATGAACACTGAAGCTTTCTTT
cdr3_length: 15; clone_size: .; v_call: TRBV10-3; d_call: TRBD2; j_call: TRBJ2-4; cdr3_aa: CAISEGRQGGNIQYF; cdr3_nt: TGTGCCATCAGTGAGGGAAGGCAGGGAGGGAACATTCAGTACTTC